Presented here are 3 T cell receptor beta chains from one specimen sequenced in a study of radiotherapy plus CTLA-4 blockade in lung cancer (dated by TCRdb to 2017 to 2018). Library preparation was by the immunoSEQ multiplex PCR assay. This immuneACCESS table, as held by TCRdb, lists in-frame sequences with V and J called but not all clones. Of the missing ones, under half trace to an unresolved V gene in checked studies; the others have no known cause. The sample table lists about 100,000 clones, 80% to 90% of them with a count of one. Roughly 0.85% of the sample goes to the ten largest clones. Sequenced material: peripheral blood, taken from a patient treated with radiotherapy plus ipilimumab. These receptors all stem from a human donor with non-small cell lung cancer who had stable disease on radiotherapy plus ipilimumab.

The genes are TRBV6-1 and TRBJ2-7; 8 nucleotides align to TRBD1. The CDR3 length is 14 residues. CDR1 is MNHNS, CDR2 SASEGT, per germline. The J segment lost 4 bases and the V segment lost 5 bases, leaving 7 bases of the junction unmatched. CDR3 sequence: CASSPGQVFYEQYF. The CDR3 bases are TGTGCCAGCAGTCCGGGACAGGTGTTTTACGAGCAGTACTTC.

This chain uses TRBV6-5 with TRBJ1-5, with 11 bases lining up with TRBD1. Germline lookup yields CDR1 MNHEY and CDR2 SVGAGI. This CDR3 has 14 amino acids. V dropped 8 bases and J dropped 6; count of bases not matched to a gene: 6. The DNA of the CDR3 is TGTGCCAGCGGACAGGGGGCGCGTGGTCAGCCCCAGCATTTT. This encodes CASGQGARGQPQHF.

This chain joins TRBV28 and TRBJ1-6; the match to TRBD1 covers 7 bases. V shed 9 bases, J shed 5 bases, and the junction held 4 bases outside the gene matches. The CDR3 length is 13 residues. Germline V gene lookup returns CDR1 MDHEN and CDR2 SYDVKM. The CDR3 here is CASYRGHNSPLHF. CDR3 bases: TGTGCCAGTTACAGGGGTCATAATTCACCCCTCCACTTT.